These 2 T cell receptor beta chains share one sample of origin, sequenced in a study of CD8 T cells in ankylosing spondylitis. TCRdb processed the 5' RACE reads anew with MiXCR; each CDR3 protein has one entry. The data hold about 90,000 distinct CDR3 sequences, with around 26% observed a single time. The sequencing sample was made of blood, either unsorted or a sorted T cell fraction (not recorded which). All receptors come from a male donor with ankylosing spondylitis or in good health (not recorded which).

In this sample, this clonotype turned up many times. This chain uses TRBV7-3 with TRBJ1-6; perhaps TRBD1 as D (5 bases). Germline lookup yields CDR1 SGHTA and CDR2 FQGTGA. The V end lost 5 bases, the J end lost 9 bases, and 17 bases lay between the germline ends. The CDR3 is made up of 15 amino acids. CDR3 amino acids: CASSIGGGNGSPLHF. CDR3 nucleotide sequence: TGTGCCAGCAGCATCGGGGGGGGTAATGGTTCACCCCTCCACTTT.

This sequence joins TRBV18 and TRBJ1-1, with 8 bases aligning to TRBD1. In germline, CDR1 is KGHSH, CDR2 LQKENI. J was trimmed by 6 bases and V by 4 bases; bases with no gene match: 4. CDR3 length: 13 amino acids. CDR3 coding DNA: TGTGCCAGCTCACAGGGACAGGTGGCTGAAGCTTTCTTT. Protein: CASSQGQVAEAFF.